The entry below gives a single T cell receptor (beta chain) sequence along with its context. This record belongs to a study of blood T cell repertoires in COVID-19. This CDR3 comprises 13 residues. From germline, CDR1 is SGHAT and CDR2 FQNNGV. Trimming removed 7 bases at V and 5 bases at J, with 14 bases between. In the authors' workflow: Cell counts per sample came from amplifying reference gene primers. Sequencing used immunoSEQ multiplex PCR; TCRdb keeps in-frame clones, though not all of them. The D gene and trimming were derived from the DNA, and the V and J assignments and clone size from that table. The sample lists about 220,000 clones; roughly 82% were seen once.

Specimen: peripheral blood. J is TRBJ2-5 and V is TRBV11-2, with TRBD2 as a possible D gene (5 bases). The receptor comes from a man in his forties or fifties who had recovered from COVID-19. The CDR3 region is CASTGGYPETQYF. The CDR3 DNA reads as TGTGCCAGCACTGGAGGATACCCGGAGACCCAGTACTTC. The full variable domain, completed using reference TRBV11-2 and TRBJ2-5, is EAGVAQSPRYKIIEKRQSVAFWCNPISGHATLYWYQQILGQGPKLLIQFQNNGVVDDSQLPKDRFSAERLKGVDSTLKIQPAKLEDSAVYLCASTGGYPETQYFGPGTRLLVL.